This entry features one T cell receptor (beta chain) sequence. This sample is drawn from a study of blood T cell repertoires in COVID-19. Profiling relied on immunoSEQ multiplex PCR, and the TCRdb table lists in-frame clones only, not all of them. The table shows more than 95,000 clones, with 70% to 75% occurring only once. Trimming shortened V by 4 bases and J by 8 bases, and 18 bases separated the two germline ends. Germline V gives CDR1 SGHRS, CDR2 YFSETQ. The CDR3 is 15 amino acids. The receptor was isolated from a man aged 55 to 70 with acute or convalescent COVID-19. The sequencing sample was made of peripheral blood. J is TRBJ1-4 and V is TRBV5-1; maybe TRBD1 (5 bases). The CDR3 region has the DNA TGCGCCAGCAGCCCGGGTTCGGCAGGGCGGGAAAAACTGTTTTTT. Its translation: CASSPGSAGREKLFF.